Following are 15 T cell receptor beta chains from one sample sequenced in a study of blood T cell repertoires in COVID-19. This table comes from immunoSEQ multiplex PCR, and its TCRdb copy is limited to in-frame clones, with some not included. The sample has about 230,000 clones, approximately 87% seen once. Sequencing used peripheral blood. Every receptor here comes from a woman in her seventies with active or convalescent COVID-19.

The V call is TRBV3-1 (or the pseudogene TRBV3-2), the J call TRBJ1-2, with a possible D match to TRBD1 (6 bases). The V end was cut by 0 bases, the J end by 1 base, with 12 bases between. The CDR3 loop spans 16 amino acids. CDR1 and CDR2 (germline): LGHDT, YNNKEL (reference sequence). This chain's CDR3 is CASSQDLTGLNYGYTF. The CDR3 DNA reads TGTGCCAGCAGCCAAGATTTGACAGGCCTTAACTATGGCTACACCTTC.

This chain connects TRBV29-1 to TRBJ2-3; D may be TRBD2 (5 bases). Trimming pared 7 bases from V and 0 bases from J, leaving 11 bases between. The germline V gene has CDR1 SQVTM and CDR2 ANQGSEA. This CDR3 spans 13 amino acids. Here the CDR3 DNA reads TGCAGCGCCTGGAGCGGTAGCACAGATACGCAGTATTTT. Translated: CSAWSGSTDTQYF.

V and J are TRBV18 and TRBJ2-7; TRBD1 aligns across 7 bases. Germline-derived CDR1 and CDR2 are KGHSH and LQKENI. V gave up 3 bases and J gave up 6 bases; unmatched junction bases: 11. This CDR3 contains 15 residues. The DNA for the CDR3 is TGTGCCAGCTCACCTGAACGGACAGGTTTTGTCGAGCAGTACTTC. Amino acids: CASSPERTGFVEQYF.

This clone has a single count. This chain links TRBV5-8 with TRBJ2-5; TRBD2 is a possible D gene (6 bases). The V end was cut by 4 bases, the J end by 4 bases, with 17 bases between. The CDR3 covers 15 residues. CDR1 SGHTS and CDR2 YDEGEE come from the germline V gene. CDR3 in amino acids: CASSSVGLEGETQYF. CDR3 sequence (DNA): TGTGCCAGCAGCAGTGTAGGACTGGAGGGAGAGACCCAGTACTTC. The full variable domain, its missing parts supplied by reference TRBV5-8 and TRBJ2-5, is EAGVTQSPTHLIKTRGQQATLRCSPISGHTSVYWYQQALGLGLQFLLWYDEGEERNRGNFPPRFSGRQFPNYSSELNVNALELEDSALYLCASSSVGLEGETQYFGPGTRLLVL.

The V call is TRBV5-1, the J call TRBJ2-5, with D unclear. The V gene's germline CDR1 is SGHRS and CDR2 YFSETQ. The V end was cut by 4 bases, the J end by 3 bases, with 7 bases between. The CDR3 contains 12 residues. Here the CDR3 DNA reads TGCGCCAGCAGCGAAATAGAAGAGACCCAGTACTTC. It codes for CASSEIEETQYF.

This rearrangement joins TRBV6-5 to TRBJ1-1, with no clear D. V gave up 7 bases and J gave up 0 bases, with 15 bases separating them. Germline CDR1 MNHEY, CDR2 SVGAGI. The CDR3 totals 15 residues. The CDR3 protein is CASTPWSYMNTEAFF. Written as DNA, the CDR3 is TGTGCCAGCACCCCCTGGAGCTATATGAACACTGAAGCTTTCTTT.

The V call is TRBV5-5, the J call TRBJ2-5, with D possibly TRBD1 on 6 matching bases. Germline-derived CDR1 and CDR2 are SGHKS and YYEKEE (reference sequence). The CDR3 extends over 14 amino acids. The V end lost 4 bases, the J end lost 5 bases, and 15 bases lay between the germline ends. The CDR3 nucleotides are TGTGCCAGCAGCCGGACAGAGAAAACGGAGACCCAGTACTTC. Its translation is CASSRTEKTETQYF.

The J gene is TRBJ2-4, the V gene TRBV7-3; D is undetermined. Germline V gene sequence: CDR1 SGHTA, CDR2 FQGTGA. This CDR3 spans 13 amino acids. V was pared by 2 bases and J by 7 bases, with 9 bases between. CDR3 residues: CASSLQPGNIQYF. CDR3 coding DNA: TGTGCCAGCAGCTTACAGCCCGGGAACATTCAGTACTTC.

The J gene is TRBJ1-6, the V gene TRBV24-1; 8 bases are a match to TRBD1. This CDR3 contains 22 residues. CDR1 KGHDR and CDR2 SFDVKD come from the germline V gene. The V segment lost 4 bases and the J segment 4 bases; nucleotides outside the gene matches: 23. The CDR3 bases are TGTGCCACCAGTGAATCTCAAAACGCCAGGGGGCAGGGGCTAGTGTATAATTCACCCCTCCACTTT. Encoded protein: CATSESQNARGQGLVYNSPLHF.

The rearrangement links TRBV19 to TRBJ2-1; D may be TRBD1 (6 bases). This CDR3 has 18 residues. V lost 3 bases and J 2 bases, leaving 20 bases between the germline ends. Germline V gives CDR1 LNHDA, CDR2 SQIVND (reference sequence). The DNA of the CDR3 is TGTGCCAGTAGTATCCGTCAGGGGAAATACGAACCCTACAATGAGCAGTTCTTC. Protein: CASSIRQGKYEPYNEQFF.

The chain links TRBV5-1 to TRBJ2-2, with 8 bases that match TRBD1. V trimming: 7 bases; J trimming: 1 base; junction bases outside the gene matches: 6. CDR1 and CDR2 from the germline V gene are SGHRS and YFSETQ. The CDR3 is 15 amino acids. The DNA for the CDR3 is TGCGCCAGCCGGACCGGGACAGGGAACACCGGGGAGCTGTTTTTT. Translated, it gives CASRTGTGNTGELFF.

The V gene is TRBV12-3 or TRBV12-4, the J gene TRBJ2-1, with D tentatively TRBD1 (6 bases). This CDR3 comprises 13 residues. V lost 6 bases, J lost 7 bases, and 13 bases lay in between. CDR3 DNA: TGTGCCAGCAGCTCCCAGAGGGGGAATGAGCAGTTCTTC. Encoded protein: CASSSQRGNEQFF.

The gene calls are TRBV10-3 and TRBJ1-4; 8 nucleotides align to TRBD1. This CDR3 comprises 14 residues. CDR1 and CDR2 (germline): ENHRY, SYGVKD. V was pared by 4 bases and J by 7 bases, with 5 bases of the junction left unmatched. The DNA of the CDR3 is TGTGCCATCAGTGCAGGGGGCGCGGTTGAAAAACTGTTTTTT. Its protein product is CAISAGGAVEKLFF.

The rearrangement joins TRBV18 to TRBJ1-1; TRBD1 is a possible D gene (5 bases). Trimming cost V 5 bases and J 1 base, with 14 bases left between them. From germline, CDR1 is KGHSH and CDR2 LQKENI. The CDR3 contains 15 residues. The CDR3 region is CASSRVGQGNTEAFF. In nucleotides, the CDR3 is TGTGCCAGCTCAAGGGTGGGCCAGGGGAACACTGAAGCTTTCTTT.

The chain couples TRBV18 to TRBJ1-4; D ambiguous. The CDR3 runs 13 residues. The germline gives CDR1 KGHSH, CDR2 LQKENI. V lost 1 base and J 8 bases, leaving 8 bases between the germline ends. The CDR3 loop is CASSPLGVEKLFF. Here the CDR3 DNA reads TGTGCCAGCTCACCACTCGGGGTCGAAAAACTGTTTTTT.